Listed below are T cell receptor beta chains from one sample, sequenced in a study of cytomegalovirus exposure and HLA in healthy donors. Produced via immunoSEQ multiplex PCR; TCRdb's table is partial and in-frame only. The profile shows 50,000 to 65,000 clones, about 71% of them singletons. The sample comprised PBMCs. The source of these receptors is a woman aged 50 to 60 in good health and CMV-seropositive. CDR3s include the opening cysteine and the closing phenylalanine or tryptophan. The order of the fields is V gene, clone size, D gene, J gene, CDR3 protein, CDR3 DNA. The D gene is left open where the match is weak. Size is stated for part of the rows, as once, few or many counts, or as a class when the clone is expanded.

TRBV15	once	TRBD1	TRBJ2-1	CATSRDRSNRGLRQFF	TGTGCCACCAGCAGAGACCGGTCGAACAGGGGGCTACGGCAGTTCTTC
TRBV25-1	NA	NA	TRBJ1-2	CASSDSGGARNGYTF	TGTGCCAGCAGTGACTCAGGAGGGGCGCGGAATGGCTACACCTTC
TRBV20-1	NA	TRBD2	TRBJ2-1	CSANRLAEQFF	TGCAGTGCTAACCGACTAGCTGAGCAGTTCTTC
TRBV25-1	once	TRBD1	TRBJ2-7	CASRKPGQGFEQYF	TGTGCCAGCAGAAAACCGGGACAGGGGTTCGAGCAGTACTTC
TRBV18	NA	TRBD1	TRBJ2-2	CASSPLRGRRGENTGELFF	TGTGCCAGCTCACCCCTCAGGGGGCGAAGGGGTGAGAACACCGGGGAGCTGTTTTTT
TRBV11-2	NA	NA	TRBJ2-3	CASSPIPDFSTDTQYF	TGTGCCAGCAGCCCCATCCCAGATTTTAGCACAGATACGCAGTATTTT
TRBV5-4	few	TRBD1	TRBJ2-7	CASSFRGLSYEQYF	TGTGCCAGCAGCTTCAGGGGGCTATCCTACGAGCAGTACTTC
TRBV30	NA	NA	TRBJ1-2	CAWTPTYGYTF	TGTGCCTGGACCCCGACTTATGGCTACACCTTC
TRBV7-9	NA	NA	TRBJ2-5	CASSPAVGRETQYF	TGTGCCAGCAGCCCTGCAGTGGGGAGGGAGACCCAGTACTTC
TRBV9	NA	TRBD1	TRBJ2-7	CASSVDGRGPYEQYF	TGTGCCAGCAGCGTAGATGGAAGGGGGCCCTACGAGCAGTACTTC
TRBV5-1	NA	TRBD2	TRBJ2-3	CASSPLAGGLGGDTQYF	TGCGCCAGCAGCCCCCTAGCGGGGGGGCTCGGGGGGGATACGCAGTATTTT
TRBV2	few	NA	TRBJ1-5	CASSTTGSGQPQHF	TGTGCCAGCAGTACCACTGGTTCAGGTCAGCCCCAGCATTTT
TRBV5-4	NA	TRBD1	TRBJ2-1	CASSSGDSNNEQFF	TGTGCCAGCAGCTCCGGGGACAGCAACAATGAGCAGTTCTTC
TRBV25-1	NA	TRBD2	TRBJ2-5	CASSEYGGRRETQYF	TGTGCCAGCAGTGAATATGGCGGGAGACGGGAGACCCAGTACTTC
TRBV28	NA	TRBD1	TRBJ1-2	CASSSQGDYGYTF	TGTGCCAGCAGCTCCCAGGGGGACTATGGCTACACCTTC
TRBV6-6	NA	NA	TRBJ1-3	CASYLGGGNTIYF	TGTGCCAGCTACCTGGGAGGGGGAAACACCATATATTTT
TRBV5-1	NA	NA	TRBJ1-4	CASSLRGGTAEKLFF	TGCGCCAGCAGCTTGAGGGGCGGGACGGCCGAAAAACTGTTTTTT
TRBV10-3	NA	NA	TRBJ2-2	CAISEVGGRTGELFF	TGTGCCATCAGTGAAGTGGGAGGAAGGACCGGGGAGCTGTTTTTT
TRBV2	NA	TRBD2	TRBJ2-7	CASSRSSGRSYEQYF	TGTGCCAGCAGTCGATCCAGCGGGAGATCCTACGAGCAGTACTTC
TRBV6-5	NA	NA	TRBJ1-6	CASSYGTWGDNSPLHF	TGTGCCAGCAGTTATGGGACATGGGGAGATAATTCACCCCTCCACTTT
TRBV4-3	NA	NA	TRBJ1-1	CASSQDGRGNTEAFF	TGCGCCAGCAGCCAGGATGGCAGGGGTAACACTGAAGCTTTCTTT
TRBV30	NA	NA	TRBJ2-1	CAWSVQTYNEQFF	TGTGCCTGGAGTGTCCAGACCTACAATGAGCAGTTCTTC
TRBV2	NA	TRBD1	TRBJ1-5	CASSRQGSRNQPQHF	TGTGCCAGCAGTCGACAGGGGTCGCGAAATCAGCCCCAGCATTTT
TRBV11-2	few	TRBD2	TRBJ2-7	CASSPLAGGPRYEQYF	TGTGCCAGCAGCCCACTAGCGGGAGGGCCGAGGTACGAGCAGTACTTC
TRBV7-2	many	TRBD1	TRBJ2-5	CASSFSPTGGEVTQYF	TGTGCCAGCAGCTTTTCCCCGACAGGGGGCGAGGTGACCCAGTACTTC
TRBV7-9	NA	NA	TRBJ2-1	CASSLDPVGRNNEQFF	TGTGCCAGCAGCTTAGACCCCGTCGGGAGAAACAATGAGCAGTTCTTC
TRBV28	few	NA	TRBJ2-2	CASTFAPGTGELFF	TGTGCCAGCACCTTCGCCCCGGGCACCGGGGAGCTGTTTTTT
TRBV11-2	NA	NA	TRBJ2-5	CASSLRETQYF	TGTGCCAGCAGCTTGCGAGAGACCCAGTACTTC
TRBV4-3	NA	NA	TRBJ2-2	CASSRIANTGELFF	TGCGCCAGCAGCCGAATAGCGAACACCGGGGAGCTGTTTTTT
TRBV9	NA	NA	TRBJ1-6	CASSVEGGASPLHF	TGCGCCAGCAGCGTAGAAGGGGGGGCATCACCCCTCCACTTT
TRBV28	few	NA	TRBJ1-2	CASSLPGGVGYTF	TGTGCCAGCAGTTTGCCGGGGGGGGTTGGCTACACCTTC
TRBV10-3	NA	NA	TRBJ1-3	CAISESQGRGTYSGNTIYF	TGTGCCATCAGTGAGTCCCAGGGGAGGGGAACATACTCTGGAAACACCATATATTTT
TRBV6-6	few	NA	TRBJ1-1	CASRDEGAEAFF	TGTGCCAGCAGGGACGAGGGGGCTGAAGCTTTCTTT
TRBV7-9	NA	TRBD2	TRBJ2-3	CASRAASGGTDTQYF	TGTGCCAGCAGGGCCGCTAGCGGAGGCACAGATACGCAGTATTTT
TRBV2	NA	TRBD2	TRBJ2-1	CASSHGLAASNEQFF	TGTGCCAGCAGTCACGGGCTAGCGGCTAGTAATGAGCAGTTCTTC
TRBV28	NA	TRBD2	TRBJ2-7	CASRGGGLAGGRAYEQYF	TGTGCCAGCAGAGGAGGGGGACTAGCGGGAGGGAGGGCCTACGAGCAGTACTTC